This record concerns one T cell receptor beta chain sequence. The antigen remains unidentified. This CDR3 spans 14 amino acids. The germline V and J ends were trimmed by 0 bases and 4 bases, with 9 bases remaining between them. Germline assignment: CDR1 SGHVS and CDR2 FNYEAQ. The data originate from a study of long-term antiretroviral therapy in people with HIV. Findings of the study overall: Blood obtained between the mid-2000s and the late 2010s may reflect older ART regimens. Diversity went up after ART and still fell short of transplant donor controls.

The assay used was immunoSEQ (version v3.0), run at survey level. Sequencing used immunoSEQ multiplex PCR; TCRdb keeps in-frame clones, though not all of them. Among about 25,000 clones listed, around 86% were seen once. The input for sequencing was unsorted PBMCs, taken 1.9 years after starting antiretroviral therapy. This clonotype was sampled from a woman aged 25 to 45 with HIV. The chain combines TRBV7-6 with TRBJ1-2; no firm D call. This chain's CDR3 is CASSLASSRYGYTF. Written as DNA, the CDR3 is TGTGCCAGCAGCTTAGCGTCCTCCCGCTATGGCTACACCTTC.